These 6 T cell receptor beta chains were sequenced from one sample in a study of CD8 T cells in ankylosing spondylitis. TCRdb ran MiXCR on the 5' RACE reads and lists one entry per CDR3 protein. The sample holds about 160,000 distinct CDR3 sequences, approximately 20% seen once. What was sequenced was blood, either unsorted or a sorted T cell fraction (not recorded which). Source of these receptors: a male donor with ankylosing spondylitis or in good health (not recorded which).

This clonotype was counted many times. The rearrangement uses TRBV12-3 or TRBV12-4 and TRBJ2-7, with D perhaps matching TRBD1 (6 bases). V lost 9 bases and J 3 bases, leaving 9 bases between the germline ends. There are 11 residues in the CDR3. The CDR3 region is CARGGYYEQYF. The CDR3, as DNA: TGTGCCAGAGGGGGTTACTACGAGCAGTACTTC.

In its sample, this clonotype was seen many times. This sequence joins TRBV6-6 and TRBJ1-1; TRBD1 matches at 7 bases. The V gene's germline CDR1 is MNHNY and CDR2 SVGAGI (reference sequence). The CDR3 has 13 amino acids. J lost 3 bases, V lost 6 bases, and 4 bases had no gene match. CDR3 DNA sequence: TGTGCCAGCAGCTCGACAGGGTACACTGAAGCTTTCTTT. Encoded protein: CASSSTGYTEAFF.

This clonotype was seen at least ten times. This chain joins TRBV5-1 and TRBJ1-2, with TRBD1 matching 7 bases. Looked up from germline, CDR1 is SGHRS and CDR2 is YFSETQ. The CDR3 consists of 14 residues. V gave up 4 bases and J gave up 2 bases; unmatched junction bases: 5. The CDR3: CASSKETGNYGYTF. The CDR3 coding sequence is TGCGCCAGCAGCAAGGAGACAGGGAACTATGGCTACACCTTC.

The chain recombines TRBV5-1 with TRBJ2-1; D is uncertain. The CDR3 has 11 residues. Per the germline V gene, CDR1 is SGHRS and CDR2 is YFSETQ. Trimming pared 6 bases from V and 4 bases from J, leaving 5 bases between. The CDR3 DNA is TGCGCCAGCAAACGGTACAATGAGCAGTTCTTC. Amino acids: CASKRYNEQFF.

The CDR3, as DNA: TGCAGCGTTGCGATGGGACAGATTGATAGCAATCAGCCCCAGCATTTT. It is translated as CSVAMGQIDSNQPQHF. The rearrangement links TRBV29-1 to TRBJ1-5; the match to TRBD1 covers 7 bases. V dropped 4 bases and J dropped 0; count of bases not matched to a gene: 9. CDR1 and CDR2 (germline): SQVTM, ANQGSEA. This CDR3 spans 16 amino acids. The full variable domain, with the rest looked up from reference TRBV29-1 and TRBJ1-5, is SAVISQKPSRDICQRGTSLTIQCQVDSQVTMMFWYRQQPGQSLTLIATANQGSEATYESGFVIDKFPISRPNLTFSTLTVSNMSPEDSSIYLCSVAMGQIDSNQPQHFGDGTRLSIL.

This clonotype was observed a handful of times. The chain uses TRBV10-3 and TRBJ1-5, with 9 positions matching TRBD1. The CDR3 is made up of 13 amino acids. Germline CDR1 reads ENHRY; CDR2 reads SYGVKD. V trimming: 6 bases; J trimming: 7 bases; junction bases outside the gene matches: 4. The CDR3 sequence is CAISGTGNQPQHF. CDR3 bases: TGTGCCATCAGCGGGACAGGGAACCAGCCCCAGCATTTT.